The 5 T cell receptor beta chains below all came from one sample that was sequenced in a study of blood T cells in healthy people across ages (dated by TCRdb to about 2015). Receptor amplification or capture employed 5' RACE. Sequencing instrument: Illumina HiSeq 2500. A second roughly 6 to 12 cycle PCR used a sample-barcoded 5' primer and a J-beta primer mix. The raw public reads went through TCRdb reprocessing: fastp at Q25, MiXCR clone calling, in-frame beta chains kept. Each record represents a unique CDR3 protein, reported with the most common genes and DNA among its rows. The table for this sample lists approximately 900,000 distinct CDR3 sequences; 48% of them were counted only once. The top ten clonotypes cover around 15% of the sample. The specimen sequenced was blood. These receptors came from a man aged 30 to 45 in good health.

The V and J genes are TRBV7-2 and TRBJ1-1; D is uncertain. Looked up from germline, CDR1 is SGHTA and CDR2 is FQGNSA. Trimming removed 5 bases at V and 5 bases at J, with 15 bases between. The CDR3 length is 14 residues. The CDR3 bases are TGTGCCAGCAGCATCTACCCCCCGGGGACTGAAGCTTTCTTT. It translates to CASSIYPPGTEAFF.

The chain links TRBV12-3 or TRBV12-4 to TRBJ1-1; perhaps TRBD1 as D (5 bases). The CDR3 loop spans 13 amino acids. Between the trimmed V and J ends, which lost 6 bases and 5 bases, there was a span of 13 bases. The DNA of the CDR3 is TGTGCCAGCAGGTCCCAGGGATGGACTGAAGCTTTCTTT. This codes for CASRSQGWTEAFF.

There are many counts of this clonotype. The chain joins TRBV27 to TRBJ1-6; D remains unclear. In germline, CDR1 is MNHEY, CDR2 SMNVEV (reference sequence). V was pared by 3 bases and J by 8 bases, with 5 bases between. This CDR3 has 12 residues. CDR3 sequence (DNA): TGTGCCAGCAGTTTTCCAGATTCACCCCTCCACTTT. Translation: CASSFPDSPLHF.

J is TRBJ2-7 and V is TRBV20-1; D is ambiguous. Germline CDR1 is DFQATT and CDR2 is SNEGSKA (reference sequence). The CDR3 covers 12 residues. Trimming removed 8 bases at V and 5 bases at J, with 16 bases between. The CDR3 region is CSTTVLTNEQYF. CDR3 DNA sequence: TGCAGTACTACCGTTTTAACCAACGAGCAGTACTTC.

This clonotype occurred a few times. This chain joins TRBV12-3 or TRBV12-4 and TRBJ1-1; D gene unclear. V lost 4 bases to trimming and J lost 8 bases, with 14 bases between them. This CDR3 has 13 amino acids. In nucleotides, the CDR3 is TGTGCCAGCAGTTCCACCACCAACTTAGAAGCTTTCTTT. This sequence encodes CASSSTTNLEAFF.